The 18 T cell receptor beta chains in this list originate from one sample, sequenced in a study of cytomegalovirus exposure and HLA in healthy donors. The PCR was carried out with 60 Vbeta primers and 13 Jbeta primers. Generated by immunoSEQ multiplex PCR, the TCRdb table keeps only in-frame clones and is missing some. The table lists about 190,000 clones, more than 65% of them singletons. Input material: PBMCs. The receptors come from a woman in her thirties in good health and CMV-seropositive.

The CDR3 bases are TGTGCCAGCAGCTGGGAGCGGGAGGTGAAACCCGGGGAGCTGTTTTTT. It yields the protein CASSWEREVKPGELFF. V usage is TRBV5-6 and J usage is TRBJ2-2; 9 bases map to TRBD2. From germline, CDR1 is SGHDT and CDR2 YYEEEE. V lost 3 bases and J lost 6; bases outside the gene matches: 9. The CDR3 runs 16 residues.

The rearrangement uses TRBV28 and TRBJ2-5; perhaps TRBD2 as D (5 bases). The V end lost 2 bases, the J end lost 2 bases, and 9 bases lay between the germline ends. The CDR3 is 14 amino acids. CDR1 and CDR2 (germline): MDHEN, SYDVKM. The CDR3 region is CASSLIALQETQYF. The DNA for the CDR3 is TGTGCCAGCAGTTTAATAGCGTTACAAGAGACCCAGTACTTC.

A few counts support this clone. The chain couples TRBV18 to TRBJ2-1; 7 nucleotides line up with TRBD1. V gave up 2 bases and J gave up 7 bases; unmatched junction bases: 8. Germline-derived CDR1 and CDR2 are KGHSH and LQKENI. The CDR3 has 15 amino acids. The CDR3 protein is CASSPWQGEGNEQFF. CDR3 DNA sequence: TGTGCCAGCTCACCATGGCAGGGGGAAGGAAATGAGCAGTTCTTC.

V gene TRBV5-5 combines with J gene TRBJ1-5; 8 nucleotides agree with TRBD1. The CDR3 consists of 14 residues. The germline gives CDR1 SGHKS, CDR2 YYEKEE (reference sequence). V gave up 4 bases and J gave up 3 bases; unmatched junction bases: 3. CDR3 residues: CASSQGQANQPQHF. The DNA of the CDR3 is TGTGCCAGCAGCCAGGGACAGGCCAATCAGCCCCAGCATTTT.

J is TRBJ2-7 and V is TRBV2; weak D call: TRBD2 (6 bases). This CDR3 comprises 13 residues. V lost 6 bases, J lost 3 bases, and 12 bases lay in between. Germline V CDR1 and CDR2: SNHLY, FYNNEI. The CDR3 protein is CASRRDSGYEQYF. The CDR3 coding sequence is TGTGCCAGCAGACGGGACTCGGGCTACGAGCAGTACTTC.

V and J are TRBV9 and TRBJ1-2; no clear D. CDR3 length: 10 residues. Germline CDR1 reads SGDLS; CDR2 reads YYNGEE. V gave up 9 bases and J gave up 10 bases, with 13 bases separating them. CDR3 nucleotides: TGTGCCACCTCGGCGCGGGTCTACACCTTC. Protein product: CATSARVYTF. Complete variable domain (other parts from reference TRBV9 and TRBJ1-2): DSGVTQTPKHLITATGQRVTLRCSPRSGDLSVYWYQQSLDQGLQFLIQYYNGEERAKGNILERFSAQQFPDLHSELNLSSLELGDSALYFCATSARVYTFGSGTRLTVV.

V usage is TRBV28 and J usage is TRBJ2-7; 7 nucleotides match TRBD1. This CDR3 is built from 15 residues. The V gene's germline CDR1 is MDHEN and CDR2 SYDVKM. The trim removed 8 bases at V and 0 bases at J, leaving 10 bases unmatched. CDR3 region: CASSRGRVSSYEQYF. The CDR3 DNA follows: TGTGCCAGCTCCAGGGGGAGAGTCAGCTCCTACGAGCAGTACTTC.

The gene calls are TRBV14 and TRBJ2-5, with 7 bases aligning to TRBD2. The V gene's germline CDR1 is SGHDN and CDR2 FVKESK. V lost 3 bases and J lost 7; bases outside the gene matches: 5. The CDR3 has 13 amino acids. The CDR3 protein is CASSQRDYTTQYF. The DNA of the CDR3 is TGTGCCAGCAGCCAGCGGGACTACACGACCCAGTACTTC.

The chain carries TRBV27 and TRBJ2-1; 8 positions match TRBD2. The CDR3 is 18 amino acids. V was clipped by 4 bases and J by 1 base; unmatched bases: 12. The germline V gene has CDR1 MNHEY and CDR2 SMNVEV (reference sequence). CDR3: CASSSLPAGELSYNEQFF. The CDR3 bases are TGTGCCAGCAGTTCCCTCCCAGCGGGAGAGTTGTCCTACAATGAGCAGTTCTTC.

In nucleotides, the CDR3 is TGTGCCAGCAGATCCGACAGGACCTACAATGAGCAGTTCTTC. It specifies CASRSDRTYNEQFF. The V gene is TRBV28, the J gene TRBJ2-1; tentative D call: TRBD1 (6 bases). V was clipped by 6 bases and J by 2 bases, with 11 bases between them. Germline CDR1 reads MDHEN; CDR2 reads SYDVKM. The CDR3 contains 14 residues.

In its sample, this clone was seen a few times. This chain joins TRBV14 and TRBJ2-7; 9 nucleotides agree with TRBD2. CDR1 SGHDN and CDR2 FVKESK come from the germline V gene. CDR3 length: 14 amino acids. V lost 4 bases to trimming and J lost 5 bases; unmatched junction nucleotides: 6. The CDR3 DNA reads TGTGCCAGCAGCCGACTAGCGGCCCCTCACGAGCAGTACTTC. Encoded protein: CASSRLAAPHEQYF.

This sequence joins TRBV28 and TRBJ2-1, with TRBD2 matching over 7 bases. The CDR3 contains 15 residues. From germline, CDR1 is MDHEN and CDR2 SYDVKM. Trimming at V came to 0 bases and at J to 5 bases, leaving 4 bases not matched to a gene. CDR3 loop: CASSLWRETHNEQFF. In DNA form, the CDR3 reads TGTGCCAGCAGTTTATGGCGGGAGACCCACAATGAGCAGTTCTTC.

The genes are TRBV7-9 and TRBJ1-1; D gene ambiguous. V was pared by 1 base and J by 1 base, with 13 bases between. The CDR3 consists of 16 residues. Per germline, CDR1 SEHNR and CDR2 FQNEAQ (reference sequence). The CDR3 is CASSLDARVTNTEAFF. Written as DNA, the CDR3 is TGTGCCAGCAGCTTAGATGCACGAGTAACGAACACTGAAGCTTTCTTT.

Here the CDR3 DNA reads TGTGCCAGCAGCCCCCCTGGGGGGGGCGCCGCTGGAAACACCATATATTTT. This encodes CASSPPGGGAAGNTIYF. This chain links TRBV5-5 with TRBJ1-3; D perhaps matches TRBD1 (6 bases). CDR1 SGHKS and CDR2 YYEKEE come from the germline V gene (reference sequence). V gave up 4 bases and J gave up 2 bases, with 19 bases separating them. The length of the CDR3 is 17 residues.

V is TRBV25-1 and J is TRBJ1-6, with D unclear. The CDR3 totals 15 residues. V shed 3 bases and J shed 3 bases, with 9 bases lying between them. Germline V lookup: CDR1 MGHDK, CDR2 SYGVNS. DNA of the CDR3: TGTGCCAGCAGTGACGCAACTCACTATAATTCACCCCTCCACTTT. It is translated as CASSDATHYNSPLHF.

The gene calls are TRBV7-9 and TRBJ2-5; TRBD1 aligns across 9 bases. V was clipped by 5 bases and J by 2 bases; unmatched bases: 3. Germline-derived CDR1 and CDR2 are SEHNR and FQNEAQ (reference sequence). There are 14 residues in the CDR3. The CDR3 here is CASSRTGAQETQYF. The DNA of the CDR3 is TGTGCCAGCAGCAGGACAGGGGCGCAAGAGACCCAGTACTTC.

This clone has only one observation. In DNA form, the CDR3 reads TGCGCCAGCAGCTTGGAGGACGGGAGCGGGGATGGCTACACCTTC. It yields the protein CASSLEDGSGDGYTF. The chain recombines TRBV5-1 with TRBJ1-2, with unresolved D. The CDR3 is made up of 15 amino acids. Looked up from germline, CDR1 is SGHRS and CDR2 is YFSETQ. With 0 bases removed from V and 6 bases from J, the gap between germline ends came to 15 bases.

This clone was counted between two and nine times. CDR3 nucleotides: TGTGCCAGCAGCTTTCAGGCCGGGGGGCTGTTGGCTGAAGCTTTCTTT. Amino acid sequence: CASSFQAGGLLAEAFF. V and J are TRBV7-9 and TRBJ1-1; maybe TRBD1 (6 bases). The CDR3 extends over 16 amino acids. V dropped 3 bases and J dropped 6 bases, with 20 bases sitting between them. CDR1 SEHNR and CDR2 FQNEAQ come from the germline V gene (reference sequence).